One sample yielded the 9 T cell receptor beta chains listed below, sequenced in a study of CD4 T cells in relation to SARS-CoV-2 and coronaviruses. Before the COVID-19 pandemic, during about 2011-2019, CD4+ T cells were taken from unexposed donors. The table came from immunoSEQ multiplex PCR; TCRdb's copy has only in-frame clones and leaves some out. The sample consists of tens of thousands of clones, about 95% of them appearing once. Sequences were obtained from naive CD4+ T cells from PBMCs. Subset described: naive CD4+ T cells isolated by negative enrichment. The receptors originated from a human donor in good health.

CDR3 nucleotide sequence: TGTGCCAGCAGCCCTAATCGGGGGCCTACTAATGAAAAACTGTTTTTT. It codes for CASSPNRGPTNEKLFF. The gene calls are TRBV5-8 and TRBJ1-4, with D perhaps TRBD1 (6 bases). V lost 4 bases, J lost 2 bases, and 15 bases lay in between. Germline V gene lookup returns CDR1 SGHTS and CDR2 YDEGEE. This CDR3 comprises 16 residues.

This chain uses TRBV5-1 with TRBJ2-1; D is undetermined. V lost 0 bases to trimming and J lost 9 bases, with 16 bases between them. Germline V CDR1 and CDR2: SGHRS, YFSETQ. The CDR3 has 15 residues. The CDR3 loop is CASSLGRGRGVEQFF. CDR3 DNA: TGCGCCAGCAGCTTGGGTCGTGGCCGTGGGGTTGAGCAGTTCTTC.

This rearrangement joins TRBV19 to TRBJ2-3, with D uncertain. Germline assignment: CDR1 LNHDA and CDR2 SQIVND (reference sequence). V lost 5 bases and J 1 base, leaving 10 bases between the germline ends. There are 14 residues in the CDR3. The CDR3 loop reads CASSSESGTDTQYF. As DNA, the CDR3 is TGTGCCAGTAGTTCCGAGAGTGGCACAGATACGCAGTATTTT.

The chain joins TRBV5-1 to TRBJ2-7; D might be TRBD2 (5 bases). CDR1 and CDR2 from the germline V gene are SGHRS and YFSETQ. Trimming took off 7 bases at V and 5 bases at J, with 10 bases between the two ends. This CDR3 is 11 amino acids long. The CDR3 here is CASGLGHEQYF. The CDR3 DNA reads TGCGCCAGCGGACTGGGCCACGAGCAGTACTTC.

The chain uses TRBV19 and TRBJ2-1; D perhaps matches TRBD2 (6 bases). CDR3 length: 13 residues. Trimming removed 10 bases from V and 2 bases from J, with 12 bases in between. Germline V gene data show CDR1 as LNHDA and CDR2 as SQIVND (reference sequence). CDR3 protein: CATGLSAYNEQFF. Here the CDR3 DNA reads TGTGCCACCGGACTATCGGCCTACAATGAGCAGTTCTTC.

Remarks on this clone: Other DNA sequences from this sample encode an identical CDR3 as well. This rearrangement joins TRBV19 to TRBJ2-7, with 10 bases that match TRBD1. The CDR3 extends over 15 amino acids. J was trimmed by 3 bases and V by 1 base; bases with no gene match: 3. The germline V gene has CDR1 LNHDA and CDR2 SQIVND (reference sequence). The CDR3 DNA reads as TGTGCCAGTAGTATAGCCGGGACAGGGGTCTACGAGCAGTACTTC. It specifies CASSIAGTGVYEQYF.

V usage is TRBV28 and J usage is TRBJ1-1; 12 bases agree with TRBD1. Germline V CDR1 and CDR2: MDHEN, SYDVKM. J lost 11 bases, V lost 6 bases, and 10 bases had no gene match. This CDR3 spans 14 amino acids. The CDR3 sequence: CASSLRDRGRGAFF. The CDR3 DNA sequence: TGTGCCAGCAGCCTCCGGGACAGGGGGCGCGGGGCTTTCTTT.

The rearrangement links TRBV7-3 to TRBJ1-6, with D perhaps matching TRBD1 (5 bases). V was trimmed by 3 bases and J by 7 bases, leaving 13 bases between them. Germline assignment: CDR1 SGHTA and CDR2 FQGTGA. The CDR3 is made up of 15 amino acids. CDR3 sequence reads: CASSLGGAENSPLHF. The CDR3 DNA is TGTGCCAGCAGCTTGGGCGGGGCAGAGAATTCACCCCTCCACTTT. Variable domain in full (rest from reference TRBV7-3 and TRBJ1-6): GAGVSQTPSNKVTEKGKYVELRCDPISGHTALYWYRQSLGQGPEFLIYFQGTGAADDSGLPNDRFFAVRPEGSVSTLKIQRTERGDSAVYLCASSLGGAENSPLHFGNGTRLTVT.

The rearrangement uses TRBV7-9 and TRBJ2-7; 7 bases line up with TRBD2. Germline V lookup: CDR1 SEHNR, CDR2 FQNEAQ (reference sequence). Trimming cost V 4 bases and J 0 bases; bases outside gene matches: 9. The CDR3 runs 16 residues. The CDR3 coding sequence is TGTGCCAGCAGCTCCGGGGACTTAGCGGGCTCCTACGAGCAGTACTTC. Translation: CASSSGDLAGSYEQYF.